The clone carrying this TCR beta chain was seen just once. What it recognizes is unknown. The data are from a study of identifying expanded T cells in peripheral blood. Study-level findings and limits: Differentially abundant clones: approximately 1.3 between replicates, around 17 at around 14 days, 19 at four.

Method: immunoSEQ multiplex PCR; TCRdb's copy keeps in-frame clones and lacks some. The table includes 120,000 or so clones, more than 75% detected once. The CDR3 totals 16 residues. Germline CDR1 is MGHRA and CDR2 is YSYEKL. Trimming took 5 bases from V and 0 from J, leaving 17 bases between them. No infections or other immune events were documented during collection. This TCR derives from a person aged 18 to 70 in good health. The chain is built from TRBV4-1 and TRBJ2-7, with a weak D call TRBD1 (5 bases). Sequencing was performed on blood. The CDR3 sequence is CASSAVGTGSSYEQYF. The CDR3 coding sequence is TGCGCCAGCAGCGCCGTGGGAACAGGCAGCTCCTACGAGCAGTACTTC.